The 23 T cell receptor beta chains below come from one sample, sequenced in a study of blood T cell repertoires in COVID-19. Here immunoSEQ multiplex PCR was the method, and the copy in TCRdb shows in-frame clones only, minus some. Counted here are 51,000 or so clones, about 80% occurring once; the ten biggest clones make up under 7%. Sequencing used peripheral blood. Receptors were obtained from a man aged 70 or older with active COVID-19.

The chain couples TRBV11-2 to TRBJ2-7, with TRBD1 identical over 8 bases. From germline, CDR1 is SGHAT and CDR2 FQNNGV. This CDR3 is built from 15 residues. V shed 1 base and J 2 bases; nucleotides not matched to a gene: 4. DNA for the CDR3: TGTGCCAGCAGCTTAGTCCAGGGGGCGGCCTACGAGCAGTACTTC. Its translation: CASSLVQGAAYEQYF.

This clone was detected once. J is TRBJ2-3 and V is TRBV9; 8 nucleotides match TRBD1. Trimming at V came to 0 bases and at J to 6 bases, leaving 3 bases not matched to a gene. Germline CDR1 is SGDLS and CDR2 is YYNGEE. The CDR3 extends over 14 amino acids. The CDR3, as DNA: TGTGCCAGCAGCGTAGACAGGGGGAAGGATACGCAGTATTTT. This encodes CASSVDRGKDTQYF.

This clone was observed once. The gene calls are TRBV2 and TRBJ1-5; 10 nucleotides match TRBD1. V dropped 2 bases and J dropped 5; count of bases not matched to a gene: 3. The CDR3 has 15 residues. Germline V gives CDR1 SNHLY, CDR2 FYNNEI. For the CDR3, the DNA is TGTGCCAGCAGTGAATCCGGACAGGGGGATCAGCCCCAGCATTTT. This codes for CASSESGQGDQPQHF.

The gene calls are TRBV28 and TRBJ2-5; weak D call: TRBD2 (6 bases). Germline V lookup: CDR1 MDHEN, CDR2 SYDVKM. This CDR3 has 14 residues. Trimming left V 3 bases short and J 3 bases short, with 11 bases between. The CDR3, as DNA: TGTGCCAGCAGTTTTATGGGGGGTGAAGAGACCCAGTACTTC. Its translation: CASSFMGGEETQYF.

The chain is built from TRBV5-5 and TRBJ1-3, with a tentative D call TRBD1 (6 bases). CDR3 length: 15 amino acids. Germline loops: CDR1 SGHKS, CDR2 YYEKEE (reference sequence). With 5 bases removed from V and 1 base from J, the gap between germline ends came to 13 bases. The CDR3 loop is CASRVTGFSGNTIYF. DNA for the CDR3: TGTGCCAGCAGAGTTACAGGGTTTTCTGGAAACACCATATATTTT. The full variable domain, completed using reference TRBV5-5 and TRBJ1-3, is DAGVTQSPTHLIKTRGQQVTLRCSPISGHKSVSWYQQVLGQGPQFIFQYYEKEERGRGNFPDRFSARQFPNYSSELNVNALLLGDSALYLCASRVTGFSGNTIYFGEGSWLTVV.

The chain uses TRBV19 and TRBJ1-6, with TRBD1 identical over 9 bases. V trimming: 7 bases; J trimming: 9 bases; junction bases outside the gene matches: 7. This CDR3 spans 14 amino acids. Germline CDR1 reads LNHDA; CDR2 reads SQIVND (reference sequence). The chain's CDR3 is CASTPTGGISPLHF. DNA of the CDR3: TGTGCCAGTACCCCGACAGGGGGAATTTCACCCCTCCACTTT.

This clone appeared a few times. J is TRBJ2-7 and V is TRBV5-4; possible D gene TRBD1, 6 bases. In germline, CDR1 is SGHNT, CDR2 YYREEE (reference sequence). This CDR3 has 13 residues. V was clipped by 3 bases and J by 3 bases, with 10 bases between them. In DNA form, the CDR3 reads TGTGCCAGCAGCTCTACAGGGCTCTACGAGCAGTACTTC. Protein product: CASSSTGLYEQYF.

The CDR3 sequence: CASSSGGPNSGANVLTF. The DNA for the CDR3 is TGTGCCAGCAGTTCCGGAGGGCCAAACTCTGGGGCCAACGTCCTGACTTTC. The chain is built from TRBV28 and TRBJ2-6; the D gene is possibly TRBD2 (6 bases). The V gene's germline CDR1 is MDHEN and CDR2 SYDVKM. V lost 4 bases, J lost 0 bases, and 13 bases lay in between. The CDR3 has 17 amino acids.

The V gene is TRBV19, the J gene TRBJ2-7, with a weak D call TRBD2 (8 bases). The CDR3 is made up of 19 amino acids. Trimming pared 6 bases from V and 4 bases from J, leaving 31 bases between. Germline assignment: CDR1 LNHDA and CDR2 SQIVND (reference sequence). CDR3 residues: CASSRKPTGQLAALYEQYF. The CDR3 nucleotides read TGTGCCAGTAGCCGAAAGCCGACAGGGCAACTAGCGGCCTTGTACGAGCAGTACTTC.

This clone was observed once. The rearrangement links TRBV5-6 to TRBJ2-3; TRBD1 might be the D (7 bases). The CDR3 consists of 14 residues. Between the trimmed V and J ends, which lost 7 bases and 5 bases, there was a span of 17 bases. CDR1 and CDR2 from the germline V gene are SGHDT and YYEEEE. The CDR3 DNA is TGTGCCAGCGGGGCGTCTCAGGGGGGAGATACGCAGTATTTT. Its translation: CASGASQGGDTQYF.

The V call is TRBV2, the J call TRBJ2-3, with 8 nucleotides matching TRBD1. Germline values: CDR1 SNHLY, CDR2 FYNNEI. The CDR3 runs 14 residues. V lost 5 bases and J lost 3; bases outside the gene matches: 4. As DNA, the CDR3 is TGTGCCAGCAGTCAGGGGGCAGGGACAGATACGCAGTATTTT. It encodes CASSQGAGTDTQYF. The variable domain in full, with the rest retrieved from reference TRBV2 and TRBJ2-3, is EPEVTQTPSHQVTQMGQEVILRCVPISNHLYFYWYRQILGQKVEFLVSFYNNEISEKSEIFDDQFSVERPDGSNFTLKIRSTKLEDSAMYFCASSQGAGTDTQYFGPGTRLTVL.

The chain joins TRBV5-5 to TRBJ2-3; TRBD1 matches 7 bases. CDR3 length: 15 amino acids. Germline V lookup: CDR1 SGHKS, CDR2 YYEKEE (reference sequence). The ends lost 2 bases at V and 2 bases at J; junction bases unmatched: 5. The CDR3 DNA follows: TGTGCCAGCAGCTTAGCTGGACAGGCCACAGATACGCAGTATTTT. Amino acids: CASSLAGQATDTQYF.

This sequence joins TRBV6-5 and TRBJ2-7; D unclear. The CDR3 loop spans 13 amino acids. Looked up from germline, CDR1 is MNHEY and CDR2 is SVGAGI. Trimming stripped 2 bases from V and 0 bases from J, with 5 bases between. Here the CDR3 DNA reads TGTGCCAGCAGTTACGTCGGCTCCTACGAGCAGTACTTC. This translates into CASSYVGSYEQYF.

This chain joins TRBV18 and TRBJ1-1; D is uncertain. The CDR3 extends over 14 amino acids. V shed 3 bases and J shed 1 base, with 9 bases lying between them. Germline lookup yields CDR1 KGHSH and CDR2 LQKENI. CDR3 region: CASSPPGRNTEAFF. As DNA, the CDR3 is TGTGCCAGCTCACCGCCCGGTAGGAACACTGAAGCTTTCTTT.

The gene calls are TRBV28 and TRBJ2-2; possibly TRBD2 for D (6 bases). The germline V gene has CDR1 MDHEN and CDR2 SYDVKM. The CDR3 is 15 residues long. V was pared by 4 bases and J by 4 bases, with 13 bases between. The CDR3 sequence is CASSSRESSTGELFF. The DNA for the CDR3 is TGTGCCAGCAGTTCCCGGGAGTCGTCCACCGGGGAGCTGTTTTTT.

The V and J genes are TRBV19 and TRBJ2-7; D is unclear. Trimming shortened V by 4 bases and J by 6 bases, and 16 bases separated the two germline ends. CDR1 and CDR2 (germline): LNHDA, SQIVND (reference sequence). The CDR3 is 14 amino acids. CDR3 DNA: TGTGCCAGTAGTACCCGCACAACAGCCTCCGAGCAGTACTTC. Translated: CASSTRTTASEQYF.

The CDR3 loop reads CASSAEGGPQHF. CDR3 nucleotide sequence: TGTGCCAGCAGCGCCGAGGGAGGGCCCCAGCATTTT. The chain recombines TRBV9 with TRBJ1-5, with unresolved D. The ends were cut back, 3 bases at V and 9 bases at J, with 10 bases in the middle. Germline lookup yields CDR1 SGDLS and CDR2 YYNGEE. This CDR3 spans 12 amino acids.

Ten or more counts support this clone. The chain is built from TRBV7-9 and TRBJ1-6, with TRBD1 matching 7 bases. Germline V gene sequence: CDR1 SEHNR, CDR2 FQNEAQ (reference sequence). The CDR3 is made up of 14 amino acids. After removal of 6 bases from V and 7 bases from J, the junction contained 6 bases not matched to a gene. The CDR3 nucleotides are TGTGCCAGCAGGGAGAGGGACAGCAATTCACCCCTCCACTTT. As protein: CASRERDSNSPLHF. The full variable domain, rest sourced from reference TRBV7-9 and TRBJ1-6, is DTGVSQNPRHKITKRGQNVTFRCDPISEHNRLYWYRQTLGQGPEFLTYFQNEAQLEKSRLLSDRFSAERPKGSFSTLEIQRTEQGDSAMYLCASRERDSNSPLHFGNGTRLTVT.

The chain recombines TRBV29-1 with TRBJ1-5; D is perhaps TRBD1 (5 bases). The CDR3 spans 13 residues. V dropped 5 bases and J dropped 4 bases, with 12 bases sitting between them. Per germline, CDR1 SQVTM and CDR2 ANQGSEA. The DNA of the CDR3 is TGCAGCGTTTCGGGGGTAGGGAATCAGCCCCAGCATTTT. Protein: CSVSGVGNQPQHF.

The gene calls are TRBV6-5 and TRBJ1-1, with 7 nucleotides matching TRBD1. After removal of 7 bases from V and 5 bases from J, the junction contained 7 bases not matched to a gene. This CDR3 has 13 residues. Germline CDR1 MNHEY, CDR2 SVGAGI. CDR3 sequence reads: CASKFQGVTEAFF. The CDR3 DNA reads TGTGCCAGCAAGTTTCAGGGGGTAACTGAAGCTTTCTTT.

This sequence joins TRBV11-2 and TRBJ1-1, with D possibly matching TRBD1 (5 bases). CDR3 length: 15 amino acids. V lost 5 bases, J lost 1 base, and 14 bases lay in between. Germline V gene sequence: CDR1 SGHAT, CDR2 FQNNGV. CDR3 sequence reads: CASSRDGGTNTEAFF. The CDR3 DNA reads TGTGCCAGCAGCCGAGACGGGGGAACGAACACTGAAGCTTTCTTT. Full variable domain (rest looked up from reference TRBV11-2 and TRBJ1-1): EAGVAQSPRYKIIEKRQSVAFWCNPISGHATLYWYQQILGQGPKLLIQFQNNGVVDDSQLPKDRFSAERLKGVDSTLKIQPAKLEDSAVYLCASSRDGGTNTEAFFGQGTRLTVV.

This clone was seen a single time. The chain employs TRBV21-1 and TRBJ1-1; TRBD1, the table's D call, was not compared with the DNA. TRBV21-1 constitutes a pseudogene. The CDR3 contains 16 residues. For the CDR3, the DNA is TGTGCCAGCAGCGATAAAGAAGGGGGGACAGGGGATGAAGCTTTCTTT. Its protein is CASSDKEGGTGDEAFF.

A few counts support this clone. The J gene is TRBJ2-7, the V gene TRBV27; 10 nucleotides match TRBD1. Germline CDR1 reads MNHEY; CDR2 reads SMNVEV (reference sequence). V was pared by 10 bases and J by 2 bases, with 8 bases of the junction left unmatched. The CDR3 covers 14 residues. The CDR3 reads CANRQGATAYEQYF. The CDR3 nucleotides read TGTGCCAACAGACAGGGGGCCACGGCCTACGAGCAGTACTTC.